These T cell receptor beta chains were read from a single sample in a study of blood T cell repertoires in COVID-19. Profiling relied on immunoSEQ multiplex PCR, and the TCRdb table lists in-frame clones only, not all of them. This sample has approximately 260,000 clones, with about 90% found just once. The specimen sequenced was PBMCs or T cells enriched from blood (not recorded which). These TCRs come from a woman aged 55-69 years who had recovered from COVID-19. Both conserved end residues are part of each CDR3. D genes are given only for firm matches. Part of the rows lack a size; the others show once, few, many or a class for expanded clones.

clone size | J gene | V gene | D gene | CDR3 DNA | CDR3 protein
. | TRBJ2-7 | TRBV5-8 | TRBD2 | TGTGCCAGCAGCGGGACGTTACTAGCGGGAGTCCACGAGCAGTACTTC | CASSGTLLAGVHEQYF
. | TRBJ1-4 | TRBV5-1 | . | TGCGCCAGCAGCTTCGAGGCGACAGGAGGAGAAAAACTGTTTTTT | CASSFEATGGEKLFF
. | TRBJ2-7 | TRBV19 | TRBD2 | TGTGCCAGTAGTTACACTAGCGGGCCCTACGAGCAGTACTTC | CASSYTSGPYEQYF
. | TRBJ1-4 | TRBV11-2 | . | TGTGCCAGCAGCTTAGGGCAGGCCAATGAAAAACTGTTTTTT | CASSLGQANEKLFF
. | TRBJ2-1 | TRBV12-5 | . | TGTGCTAGTGCCCTCTTACTAGATGAGCAGTTCTTC | CASALLLDEQFF
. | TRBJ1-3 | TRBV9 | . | TGTGCCAGCAGCGTAGGAGTCTCTGGAAACACCATATATTTT | CASSVGVSGNTIYF
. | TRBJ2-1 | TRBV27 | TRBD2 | TGTGCCAGCAGTCTAGGCCGCGGGGGATACAATGAGCAGTTCTTC | CASSLGRGGYNEQFF
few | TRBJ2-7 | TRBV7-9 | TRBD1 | TGTGCCAGCAGCTTCCTGGTTACAGGGGGCTTCAACGAGCAGTACTTC | CASSFLVTGGFNEQYF
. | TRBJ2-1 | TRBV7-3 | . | TGTGCCAGCAGCCCACAGGGTGGGGAGCAGTTCTTC | CASSPQGGEQFF
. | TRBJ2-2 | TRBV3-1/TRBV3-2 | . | TGTGCCAGCAGCCAAAGTGGGCTCGCCGGGGAGCTGTTTTTT | CASSQSGLAGELFF
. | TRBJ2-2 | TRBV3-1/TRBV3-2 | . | TGTGCCAGCAGTCTTTCAGCGACTAGGAACACCGGGGAGCTGTTTTTT | CASSLSATRNTGELFF
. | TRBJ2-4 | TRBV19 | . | TGTGCCAGTAGTATGCATGACAGATCCAAAAACATTCAGTACTTC | CASSMHDRSKNIQYF
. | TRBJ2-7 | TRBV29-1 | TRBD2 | TGCAGCGTTGATGGGGAGGCGGGAGCTCAGCAGTACTTC | CSVDGEAGAQQYF
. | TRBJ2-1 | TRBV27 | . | TGTGCCAGCAGTTTCGGTTCGGGTTATAGTGGGGGGACTCGAAATGAGCAGTTCTTC | CASSFGSGYSGGTRNEQFF
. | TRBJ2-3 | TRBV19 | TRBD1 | TGTGCCAGTAGCAGGGACAGATCAGCAGATACGCAGTATTTT | CASSRDRSADTQYF
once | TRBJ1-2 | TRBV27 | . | TGTGCCAGCAGTTTAACGGGGAGGGGCTATGGCTACACCTTC | CASSLTGRGYGYTF
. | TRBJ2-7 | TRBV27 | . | TGTGCCAGCAGTTTTGGGGGGACGGCCGAGCAGTACTTC | CASSFGGTAEQYF
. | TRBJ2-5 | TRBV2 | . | TGTGCCACCTTAGCTCAAGAGACCCAGTACTTC | CATLAQETQYF
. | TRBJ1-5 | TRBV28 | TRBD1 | TGTGCCACCCTAGGGGGACAGGGGGTAGTGGGCAATCAGCCCCAGCATTTT | CATLGGQGVVGNQPQHF
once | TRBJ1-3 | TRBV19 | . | TGTGCCAGTGGGCGTACGGAAGGAAACACCATATATTTT | CASGRTEGNTIYF
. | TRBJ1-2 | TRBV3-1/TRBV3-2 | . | TGTGCCAGCAGCCACCGCGAGAGGTACAGGATCTATGGCTACACCTTC | CASSHRERYRIYGYTF
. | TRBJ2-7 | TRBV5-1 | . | TGCGCCAGCAGCTTCGATCTGCGGACAGCCTACGAGCAGTACTTC | CASSFDLRTAYEQYF
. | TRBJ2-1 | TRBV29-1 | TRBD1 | TGCAGCGACTCCGGGACAGGGGCTTACAATGAGCAGTTCTTC | CSDSGTGAYNEQFF
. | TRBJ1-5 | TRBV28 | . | TGTGCCAGCAGACTAAGCAATCAGCCCCAGCATTTT | CASRLSNQPQHF
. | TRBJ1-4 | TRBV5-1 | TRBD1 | TGCGCCAGCAGCTTGATGGGACAGAAGAATGAAAAACTGTTTTTT | CASSLMGQKNEKLFF
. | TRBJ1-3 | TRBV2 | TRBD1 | TGTGCCAGCAGGGAAACGACAGGGGCTGGAAACACCATATATTTT | CASRETTGAGNTIYF
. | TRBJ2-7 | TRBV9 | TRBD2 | TGTGCCAGCAGCGTAACATTTGACGGGGGGGACGAGCAGTACTTC | CASSVTFDGGDEQYF
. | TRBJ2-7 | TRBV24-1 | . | TGTGCCATCTCGCGCCGGGACAACTACGAGCAGTACTTC | CAISRRDNYEQYF
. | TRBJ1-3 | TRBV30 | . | TGTGCCTGGAGTGTAACAGTTGGAAACACCATATATTTT | CAWSVTVGNTIYF
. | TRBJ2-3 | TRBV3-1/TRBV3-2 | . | TGTGCCAGCAGCCAGGTTTCGGGTAGCACAGATACGCAGTATTTT | CASSQVSGSTDTQYF
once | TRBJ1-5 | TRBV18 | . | TGTGCCAGCTCACCCCAGGGAATTCAGCCCCAGCATTTT | CASSPQGIQPQHF
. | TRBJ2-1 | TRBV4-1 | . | TGCGCCAGCAGCCATCACCCAGGGGTCGTTGACTACAATGAGCAGTTCTTC | CASSHHPGVVDYNEQFF
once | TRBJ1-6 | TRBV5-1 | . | TGCGCCAGCCGCCTGGCTATCCATTCACCCCTCCACTTT | CASRLAIHSPLHF
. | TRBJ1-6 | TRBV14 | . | TGTGCCAGCAGCCATCGAAACATTGTGTCCTATAATTCACCCCTCCACTTT | CASSHRNIVSYNSPLHF
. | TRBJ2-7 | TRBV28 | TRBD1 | TGTGCCAGCAGTCGCCCCGGGACAGCTACCTACGAGCAGTACTTC | CASSRPGTATYEQYF
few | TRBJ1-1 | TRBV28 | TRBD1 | TGTGCCAGCACCGCCTTTTGGACAGGGAACACTGAAGCTTTCTTT | CASTAFWTGNTEAFF
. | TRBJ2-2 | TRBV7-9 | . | TGTGCCAGCAGCACCGGGGGTAACACCGGGGAGCTGTTTTTT | CASSTGGNTGELFF
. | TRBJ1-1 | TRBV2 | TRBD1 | TGTGCCAGCAGTTCAATTCAAGGACAGGCACCCTTTCGGAACACTGAAGCTTTCTTT | CASSSIQGQAPFRNTEAFF
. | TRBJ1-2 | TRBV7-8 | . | TGTGCCAGCAGCTTAACCGATAGAGGCGGCTACACCTTC | CASSLTDRGGYTF
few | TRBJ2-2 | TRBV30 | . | TGTGCCTGGAAGTTTAGCCTGAACACCGGGGAGCTGTTTTTT | CAWKFSLNTGELFF
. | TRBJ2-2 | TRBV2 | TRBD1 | TGTGCCAGCAGTGAAGGTGTGGGACAGGGGGTGATCGGGGAGCTGTTTTTT | CASSEGVGQGVIGELFF
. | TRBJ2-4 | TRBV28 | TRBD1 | TGTGCCAGCAGGGGACAGGGGGCCATAGCCAAAAACATTCAGTACTTC | CASRGQGAIAKNIQYF